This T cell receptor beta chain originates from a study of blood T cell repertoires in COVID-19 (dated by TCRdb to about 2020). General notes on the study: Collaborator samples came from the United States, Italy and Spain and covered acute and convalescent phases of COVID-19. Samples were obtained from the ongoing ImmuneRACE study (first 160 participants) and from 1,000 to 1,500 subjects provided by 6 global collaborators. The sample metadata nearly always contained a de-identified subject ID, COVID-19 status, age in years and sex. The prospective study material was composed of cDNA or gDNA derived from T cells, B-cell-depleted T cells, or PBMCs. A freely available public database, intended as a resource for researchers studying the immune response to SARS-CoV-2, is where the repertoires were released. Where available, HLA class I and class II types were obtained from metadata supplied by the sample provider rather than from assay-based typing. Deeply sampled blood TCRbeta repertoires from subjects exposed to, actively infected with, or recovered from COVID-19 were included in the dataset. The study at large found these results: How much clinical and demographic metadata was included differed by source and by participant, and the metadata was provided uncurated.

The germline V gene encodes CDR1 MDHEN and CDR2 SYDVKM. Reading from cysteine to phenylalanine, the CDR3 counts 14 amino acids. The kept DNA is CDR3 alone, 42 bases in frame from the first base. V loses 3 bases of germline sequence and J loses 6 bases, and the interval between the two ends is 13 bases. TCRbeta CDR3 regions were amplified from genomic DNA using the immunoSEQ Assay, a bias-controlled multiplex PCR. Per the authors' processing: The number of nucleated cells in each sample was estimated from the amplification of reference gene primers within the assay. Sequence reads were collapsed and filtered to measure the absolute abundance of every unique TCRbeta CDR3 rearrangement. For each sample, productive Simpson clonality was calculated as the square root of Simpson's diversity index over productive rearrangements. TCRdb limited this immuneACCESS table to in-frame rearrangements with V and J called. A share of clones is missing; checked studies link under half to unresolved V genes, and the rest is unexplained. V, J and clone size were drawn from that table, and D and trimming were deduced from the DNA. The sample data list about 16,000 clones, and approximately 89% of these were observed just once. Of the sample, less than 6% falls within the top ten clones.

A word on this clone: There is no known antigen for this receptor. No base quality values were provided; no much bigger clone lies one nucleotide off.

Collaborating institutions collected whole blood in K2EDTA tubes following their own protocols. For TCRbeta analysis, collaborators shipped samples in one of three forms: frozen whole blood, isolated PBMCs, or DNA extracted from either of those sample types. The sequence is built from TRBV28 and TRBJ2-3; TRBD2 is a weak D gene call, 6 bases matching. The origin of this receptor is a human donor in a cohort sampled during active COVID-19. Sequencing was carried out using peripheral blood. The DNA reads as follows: TGTGCCAGCAGTTTGCGGAGGGCAGGTGATACGCAGTATTTT. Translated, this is CASSLRRAGDTQYF.